The rows below give T cell receptor beta chains drawn from one sample of a study of CD8 T cells in ankylosing spondylitis. TCRdb analysed the 5' RACE reads with MiXCR anew, one entry per CDR3 protein. The table includes 100,000 to 150,000 distinct CDR3 sequences, 17% detected once. Sequencing input: blood, either unsorted or a sorted T cell fraction (not recorded which). The receptors originated from a male donor with ankylosing spondylitis. Both conserved end residues are trimmed from each CDR3. Each record gives: V gene, clone size, J gene, CDR3 protein. A row's size may be missing; if present it is once, few, many or a size class.

>TRBV10-1|few|TRBJ2-1
ASSERTGGGNEQF
>TRBV28|few|TRBJ1-5
ASSWASNQPQH
>TRBV20-1|few|TRBJ1-3
SARIPGPSGNTIY
>TRBV4-1|few|TRBJ2-1
ASSHDGSVSYNEQF
>TRBV2|.|TRBJ2-7
ASSDADRVYEQY
>TRBV28|.|TRBJ1-5
ASSQQGIWQPQH
>TRBV27|few|TRBJ2-4
ASSFGQGIQY
>TRBV20-1|many|TRBJ1-2
SAGQNYGYT
>TRBV3-1|.|TRBJ2-5
ASSFRQGGETQY
>TRBV24-1|.|TRBJ2-1
ATSDSGTDNEQF
>TRBV9|few|TRBJ2-1
ASSPGSHGPQNEQF
>TRBV7-9|.|TRBJ1-1
ASRGGGKTEAF
>TRBV15|few|TRBJ2-3
ATSTPTGSSADTQY
>TRBV7-6|few|TRBJ2-1
ASGRIAGGPNEQF
>TRBV27|.|TRBJ2-3
ASSLSLQGYFTDTQY
>TRBV4-2|.|TRBJ2-3
ASSQDRFGADTQY
>TRBV20-1|.|TRBJ2-5
SASALPGAETQY
>TRBV15|few|TRBJ2-7
ATSRDGSGGRNEQY
>TRBV5-6|few|TRBJ2-7
ASSFRDREQY
>TRBV6-1|.|TRBJ2-1
ASSVWSYNEQF
>TRBV7-9|many|TRBJ2-7
ASSLVGGGQGAYEQY
>TRBV5-1|few|TRBJ2-2
ASSFPALSNTGELF
>TRBV3-1|many|TRBJ1-1
ASSQDTPGKMNTEAF
>TRBV7-9|few|TRBJ1-4
ASSLLGGVPNEKLF
>TRBV7-9|few|TRBJ1-1
ASSQTEAF
>TRBV27|few|TRBJ2-1
ASTDRGMYNEQF
>TRBV12-3/TRBV12-4|many|TRBJ2-2
ASSYRLAGGPDTGELF
>TRBV5-6|few|TRBJ2-7
ASSPERDRGNYEQY
>TRBV6-1|.|TRBJ1-5
ASRSGTGLSNQPQH
>TRBV5-1|many|TRBJ2-1
ASSLRDRGIDEQF
>TRBV29-1|.|TRBJ2-7
SVEGRPYEQY
>TRBV12-3/TRBV12-4|few|TRBJ1-5
ASSSDGLPQH
>TRBV20-1|.|TRBJ2-7
SARDGLAVWDEQY
>TRBV27|.|TRBJ1-1
ASSSSGSPRGTEAF
>TRBV4-2|.|TRBJ2-1
ASSQHRTSGDSYNEQF
>TRBV14|few|TRBJ2-2
ASSPYIGTGELF
>TRBV20-1|many|TRBJ2-3
SAGGAHGPDTQY
>TRBV7-9|.|TRBJ2-5
ASSFALLETQY
>TRBV10-3|.|TRBJ1-2
AISEAFGYGYT
>TRBV20-1|.|TRBJ2-3
SARDRGQNTDTQY
>TRBV10-2|.|TRBJ2-6
ASSSWAANSGANALT
>TRBV12-5|.|TRBJ1-5
ASDLTGGDQPQH
>TRBV29-1|few|TRBJ2-2
SVEVNPNTGELF
>TRBV4-1|few|TRBJ2-7
ASSQEISQGFYEQY
>TRBV7-9|medium-sized|TRBJ1-3
ASNRIVGPDSGNTIY
>TRBV27|.|TRBJ1-2
ASNLGAGRGYT